This T cell receptor (beta chain) was recovered during a study of CXCR3-negative and CXCR3-positive naive CD8 T cells. Study-wide findings and caveats: In CXCR3-positive naive cells, the TRB CDR3s were more hydrophobic than in CXCR3-negative naive cells. Cryopreservation partially lowered CXCR3 expression, so most assays used fresh PBMCs.

Comments on this clonotype: As yet, its antigen is unknown.

Germline V gives CDR1 MDHEN, CDR2 SYDVKM. CDR3 size: 15 residues. Researchers prepared the TRB cDNA libraries using 5' RACE with UMI labels. TCRdb derives one entry per CDR3 protein from the 5' RACE reads, leaving out DNA. This sample's table reports about 98,000 distinct CDR3 sequences. CD45RO-CCR7+CD27+CD95- cells counted as naive CD8+ T cells. What was sequenced was naive CXCR3+ CD8+ T cells from blood. Specified subset: CD45RO-CCR7+CD27+CD95- naive CD8+ T cells expressing CXCR3 (TNR3+). The V gene is TRBV28, the J gene TRBJ2-7; the TRBD2 assignment by TCRdb is unverifiable without DNA. The sequence came from a human donor in good health. Some clones in this sample may be carry-over from other donors' samples. CDR3 loop: CASSQGPHPSYEQYF.